This TCR beta chain emerged from a study of monozygotic twins with inflammatory bowel disease. Whole-study results and caveats: Evidence did not back any single strong signal or clonotype linked to IBD.

Reprocessing the 5' RACE reads, TCRdb reports a single entry for every CDR3 protein and omits DNA. The ten top clones account for about 8%, within a sample of 150,000 to 200,000 distinct CDR3 sequences. Turning to this clonotype: The antigen remains unidentified.

The sequenced sample consisted of blood. This TCR derives from a human donor with ulcerative colitis or Crohn's disease, or a healthy co-twin of an affected twin (not recorded which).

CDR3 in amino acids: CASSSFVGNRESAPLHF. The chain carries TRBV5-1 and TRBJ1-6. The germline gives CDR1 SGHRS, CDR2 YFSETQ. CDR3 size: 17 residues.